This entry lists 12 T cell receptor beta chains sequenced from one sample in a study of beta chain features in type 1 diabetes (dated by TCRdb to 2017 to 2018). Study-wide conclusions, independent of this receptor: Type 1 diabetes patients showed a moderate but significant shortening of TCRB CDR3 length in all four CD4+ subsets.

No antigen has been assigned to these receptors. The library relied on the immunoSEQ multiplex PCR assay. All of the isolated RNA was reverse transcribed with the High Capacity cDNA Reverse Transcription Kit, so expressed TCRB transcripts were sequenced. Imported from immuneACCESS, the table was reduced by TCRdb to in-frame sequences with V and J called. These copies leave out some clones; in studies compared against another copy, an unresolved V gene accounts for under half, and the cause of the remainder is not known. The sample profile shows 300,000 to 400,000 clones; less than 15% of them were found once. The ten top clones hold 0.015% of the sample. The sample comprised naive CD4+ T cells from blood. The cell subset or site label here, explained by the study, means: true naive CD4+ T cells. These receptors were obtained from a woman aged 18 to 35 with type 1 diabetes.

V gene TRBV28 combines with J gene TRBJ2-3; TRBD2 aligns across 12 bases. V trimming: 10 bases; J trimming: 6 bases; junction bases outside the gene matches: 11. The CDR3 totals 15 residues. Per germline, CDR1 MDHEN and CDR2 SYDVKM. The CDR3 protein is CATGGTSGLRDTQYF. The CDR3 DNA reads TGTGCCACCGGGGGGACTAGCGGGTTACGGGATACGCAGTATTTT.

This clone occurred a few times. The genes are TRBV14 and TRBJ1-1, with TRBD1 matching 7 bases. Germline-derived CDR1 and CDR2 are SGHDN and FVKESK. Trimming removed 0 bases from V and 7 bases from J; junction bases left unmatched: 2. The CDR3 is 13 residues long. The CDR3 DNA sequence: TGTGCCAGCAGCCAAGACAGGGGGTTTGAAGCTTTCTTT. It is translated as CASSQDRGFEAFF.

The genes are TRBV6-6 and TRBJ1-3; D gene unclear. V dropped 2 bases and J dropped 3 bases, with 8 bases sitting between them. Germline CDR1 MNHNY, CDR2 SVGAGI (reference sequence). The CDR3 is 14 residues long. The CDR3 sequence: CASSYSTLGNTIYF. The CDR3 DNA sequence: TGTGCCAGCAGTTACAGCACCCTTGGAAACACCATATATTTT.

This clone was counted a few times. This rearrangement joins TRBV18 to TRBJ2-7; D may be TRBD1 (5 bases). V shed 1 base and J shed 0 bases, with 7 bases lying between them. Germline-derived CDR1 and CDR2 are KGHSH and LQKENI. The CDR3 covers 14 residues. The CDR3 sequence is CASSPRTLSYEQYF. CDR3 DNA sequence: TGTGCCAGCTCACCACGGACACTCTCCTACGAGCAGTACTTC.

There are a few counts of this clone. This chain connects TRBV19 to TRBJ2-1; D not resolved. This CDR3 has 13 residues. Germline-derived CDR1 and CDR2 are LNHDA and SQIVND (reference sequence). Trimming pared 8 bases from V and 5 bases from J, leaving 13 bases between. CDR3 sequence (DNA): TGTGCCAGTGAGAAGACATGGAACAATGAGCAGTTCTTC. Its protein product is CASEKTWNNEQFF.

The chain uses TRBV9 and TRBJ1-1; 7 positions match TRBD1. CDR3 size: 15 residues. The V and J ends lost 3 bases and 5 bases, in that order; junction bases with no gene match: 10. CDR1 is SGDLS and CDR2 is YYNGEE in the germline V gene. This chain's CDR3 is CASSAQTGFETEAFF. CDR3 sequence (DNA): TGTGCCAGCAGCGCCCAGACAGGGTTCGAAACTGAAGCTTTCTTT.

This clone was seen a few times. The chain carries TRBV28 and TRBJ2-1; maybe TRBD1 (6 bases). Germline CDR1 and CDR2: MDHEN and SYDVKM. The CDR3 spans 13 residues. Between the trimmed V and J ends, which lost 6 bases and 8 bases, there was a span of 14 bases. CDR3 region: CASRPTGDDEQFF. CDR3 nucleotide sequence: TGTGCCAGCAGACCGACAGGAGACGATGAGCAGTTCTTC.

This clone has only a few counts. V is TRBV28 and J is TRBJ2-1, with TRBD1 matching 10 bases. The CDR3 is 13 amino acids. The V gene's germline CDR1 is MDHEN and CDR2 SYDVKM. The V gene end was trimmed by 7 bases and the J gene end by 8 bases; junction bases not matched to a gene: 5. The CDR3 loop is CASIGTGVYEQFF. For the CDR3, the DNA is TGTGCCAGCATCGGGACAGGGGTATATGAGCAGTTCTTC.

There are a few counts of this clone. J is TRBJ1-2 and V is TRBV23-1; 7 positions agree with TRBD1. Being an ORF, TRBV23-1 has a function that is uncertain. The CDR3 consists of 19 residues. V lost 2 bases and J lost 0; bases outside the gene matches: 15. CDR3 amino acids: CASSQAQGNPTRANYGYTF. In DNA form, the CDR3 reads TGCGCCAGCAGTCAAGCACAGGGGAACCCCACTCGTGCTAACTATGGCTACACCTTC.

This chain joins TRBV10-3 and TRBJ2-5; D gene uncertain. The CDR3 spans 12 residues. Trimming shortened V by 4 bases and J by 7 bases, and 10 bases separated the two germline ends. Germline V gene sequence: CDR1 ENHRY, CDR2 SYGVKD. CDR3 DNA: TGTGCCATCAGTGGCCGTGGCGGGACCCAGTACTTC. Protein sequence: CAISGRGGTQYF.

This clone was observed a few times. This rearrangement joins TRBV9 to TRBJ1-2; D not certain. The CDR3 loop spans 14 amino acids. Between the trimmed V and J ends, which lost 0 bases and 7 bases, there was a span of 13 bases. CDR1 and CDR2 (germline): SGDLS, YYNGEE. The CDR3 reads CASSVGLAQAGYTF. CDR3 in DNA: TGTGCCAGCAGCGTAGGCCTAGCCCAGGCTGGCTACACCTTC.

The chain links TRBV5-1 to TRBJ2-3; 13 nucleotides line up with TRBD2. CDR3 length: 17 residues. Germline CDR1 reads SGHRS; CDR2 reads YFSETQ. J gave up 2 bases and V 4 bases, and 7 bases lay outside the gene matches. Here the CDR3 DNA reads TGCGCCAGCAGCGGAGGGACTAGCGGGAAAACCACAGATACGCAGTATTTT. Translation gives CASSGGTSGKTTDTQYF. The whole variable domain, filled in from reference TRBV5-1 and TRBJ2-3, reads KAGVTQTPRYLIKTRGQQVTLSCSPISGHRSVSWYQQTPGQGLQFLFEYFSETQRNKGNFPGRFSGRQFSNSRSEMNVSTLELGDSALYLCASSGGTSGKTTDTQYFGPGTRLTVL.